These 21 T cell receptor beta chains were sequenced from one sample in a study of T-cell memory formation after mild COVID-19. TCRdb analysed the 5' RACE reads with MiXCR anew, one entry per CDR3 protein. Of 300,000 to 400,000 distinct CDR3 sequences listed, roughly 15% are singletons. The sequencing sample was made of PBMCs or a T cell subset sorted from them (not recorded which). These receptors originate from a man aged 18 to 29 who had mild COVID-19 (a few samples of this study predate the infection). Cell type and time point are not known.

V and J are TRBV2 and TRBJ1-1; no reliable D call. The germline V gene has CDR1 SNHLY and CDR2 FYNNEI. This CDR3 region has 13 residues. Between the trimmed V and J ends, which lost 6 bases and 5 bases, there was a span of 13 bases. CDR3 amino acids: CASSYTERTEAFF. The CDR3 DNA sequence: TGTGCCAGCAGCTACACAGAGCGAACTGAAGCTTTCTTT.

This clonotype was picked up a small number of times. The V call is TRBV4-1, the J call TRBJ2-2, with 8 bases matching TRBD1. This CDR3 comprises 16 residues. The V gene's germline CDR1 is MGHRA and CDR2 YSYEKL. Trimming removed 0 bases from V and 6 bases from J; junction bases left unmatched: 6. The CDR3 DNA is TGCGCCAGCAGCCAAGATGGACAGGGTTTCGCCGGGGAGCTGTTTTTT. Protein: CASSQDGQGFAGELFF.

This clonotype was counted only a few times. V and J are TRBV20-1 and TRBJ2-3; either TRBD1 or TRBD2 may supply D (5 bases each). Trimming pared 2 bases from V and 1 base from J, leaving 7 bases between. This CDR3 is 13 amino acids long. Germline V gene data show CDR1 as DFQATT and CDR2 as SNEGSKA (reference sequence). The CDR3 coding sequence is TGCAGTGCTAGATTGGGGGGCACAGATACGCAGTATTTT. It translates to CSARLGGTDTQYF.

The chain links TRBV5-1 to TRBJ1-1; perhaps TRBD1 as D (5 bases). Germline V gene sequence: CDR1 SGHRS, CDR2 YFSETQ. The CDR3 length is 16 residues. The V end lost 4 bases, the J end lost 0 bases, and 16 bases lay between the germline ends. The DNA of the CDR3 is TGCGCCAGCAGCGCGGTGTGGGGGACCCTGAACACTGAAGCTTTCTTT. Encoded protein: CASSAVWGTLNTEAFF.

Ten or more counts support this clonotype. V usage is TRBV5-1 and J usage is TRBJ2-3; no firm D call. This CDR3 has 14 residues. The germline gives CDR1 SGHRS, CDR2 YFSETQ. Trimming pared 1 base from V and 4 bases from J, leaving 10 bases between. The CDR3 DNA sequence: TGCGCCAGCAGCTTGTCGTCTAGGTCAGATACGCAGTATTTT. As protein: CASSLSSRSDTQYF.

V gene TRBV7-2 combines with J gene TRBJ2-4, with 8 bases that match TRBD1. There are 15 residues in the CDR3. V dropped 4 bases and J dropped 3; count of bases not matched to a gene: 5. The germline V gene has CDR1 SGHTA and CDR2 FQGNSA. The CDR3 DNA follows: TGTGCCAGCAGCTATGTGGACAGGGTCAAAAACATTCAGTACTTC. It translates to CASSYVDRVKNIQYF.

This clonotype appeared a few times. This chain's CDR3 is CASGGETQYF. In DNA form, the CDR3 reads TGTGCCAGCGGGGGGGAGACCCAGTACTTC. V usage is TRBV7-6 and J usage is TRBJ2-5; D possibly corresponds to TRBD2 (6 bases). The length of the CDR3 is 10 residues. Germline CDR1 is SGHVS and CDR2 is FNYEAQ. V lost 8 bases to trimming and J lost 5 bases, with 6 bases between them.

The chain couples TRBV19 to TRBJ2-3; D unclear. Trimming shortened V by 3 bases and J by 3 bases, and 13 bases separated the two germline ends. Per germline, CDR1 LNHDA and CDR2 SQIVND (reference sequence). This CDR3 has 15 amino acids. This CDR3 is CASSMMVGLTDTQYF. The CDR3 bases are TGTGCCAGTAGTATGATGGTAGGCTTGACAGATACGCAGTATTTT.

The chain uses TRBV4-3 and TRBJ1-1; 7 bases align to TRBD1. Per the germline V gene, CDR1 is LGHNA and CDR2 is YSLEER. The CDR3 sequence is 13 residues long. J lost 6 bases, V lost 6 bases, and 7 bases had no gene match. Written as DNA, the CDR3 is TGCGCCAGCAGGGGGACAGTAGGGTCTGAAGCTTTCTTT. Protein: CASRGTVGSEAFF.

This clonotype has a handful of counts. The chain joins TRBV29-1 to TRBJ2-7, with 10 positions matching TRBD2. This CDR3 is built from 17 residues. V was clipped by 5 bases and J by 4 bases; unmatched bases: 17. The germline CDR1 and CDR2 sequences are SQVTM and ANQGSEA. The CDR3 is CSVSRTAAGTSAYEQYF. In nucleotides, the CDR3 is TGCAGCGTTTCCCGGACCGCTGCCGGGACTAGCGCGTACGAGCAGTACTTC.

This clonotype was seen at least ten times. The rearrangement uses TRBV7-9 and TRBJ2-1; the match to TRBD2 covers 8 bases. Germline CDR1 SEHNR, CDR2 FQNEAQ (reference sequence). V trimming: 3 bases; J trimming: 8 bases; junction bases outside the gene matches: 3. The CDR3 loop spans 13 amino acids. CDR3 amino acids: CASSFTGGDEQFF. DNA of the CDR3: TGTGCCAGCAGCTTCACCGGGGGGGATGAGCAGTTCTTC. The variable domain in full, completed from reference TRBV7-9 and TRBJ2-1, reads DTGVSQNPRHKITKRGQNVTFRCDPISEHNRLYWYRQTLGQGPEFLTYFQNEAQLEKSRLLSDRFSAERPKGSFSTLEIQRTEQGDSAMYLCASSFTGGDEQFFGPGTRLTVL.

V gene TRBV9 combines with J gene TRBJ2-7; D not certain. The germline V gene has CDR1 SGDLS and CDR2 YYNGEE. V was trimmed by 0 bases and J by 7 bases, leaving 11 bases between them. This CDR3 is built from 13 residues. The CDR3 is CASSVESSREQYF. DNA for the CDR3: TGTGCCAGCAGCGTAGAGAGCAGTCGGGAGCAGTACTTC.

In its sample, this clonotype was seen a few times. The chain carries TRBV20-1 and TRBJ1-6; 8 nucleotides match TRBD1. The CDR3 covers 15 residues. The V and J ends lost 6 bases and 5 bases, in that order; junction bases with no gene match: 9. Per germline, CDR1 DFQATT and CDR2 SNEGSKA (reference sequence). CDR3 sequence (DNA): TGCAGTGCGTCGGGACAGGCCACCAATAATTCACCCCTCCACTTT. Translated: CSASGQATNNSPLHF.

The rearrangement uses TRBV3-1 and TRBJ2-1; either TRBD1 or TRBD2 may fit D (5 bases each). The CDR3 has 13 amino acids. Germline CDR1 is LGHDT and CDR2 is YNNKEL (reference sequence). The germline V and J ends were trimmed by 7 bases and 5 bases, with 12 bases remaining between them. The CDR3 loop reads CASTGDGNNEQFF. CDR3 nucleotides: TGTGCCAGCACCGGGGACGGAAACAATGAGCAGTTCTTC.

This clonotype was picked up many times. The chain couples TRBV6-5 to TRBJ1-1, with a possible D match to TRBD1 (5 bases). The CDR3 covers 12 residues. The germline V gene encodes CDR1 MNHEY and CDR2 SVGAGI. With 5 bases removed from V and 5 bases from J, the gap between germline ends came to 9 bases. This CDR3 is CASSRQRTEAFF. CDR3 bases: TGTGCCAGCAGTCGACAGAGAACTGAAGCTTTCTTT.

This clonotype was seen repeatedly, ten times or more. The chain couples TRBV6-1 to TRBJ1-1; TRBD1 agrees at 8 bases. This CDR3 spans 14 amino acids. Germline V gene sequence: CDR1 MNHNS, CDR2 SASEGT. Germline trimming cut 4 bases from V and 0 bases from J; bases unmatched to any gene: 1. For the CDR3, the DNA is TGTGCCAGCAGTGGACAGGGGATGAACACTGAAGCTTTCTTT. It is translated as CASSGQGMNTEAFF.

This clonotype was seen more than once but under ten times. The genes are TRBV4-3 and TRBJ2-3; perhaps D is TRBD1 or TRBD2 (5 bases each). CDR1 is LGHNA, CDR2 YSLEER, per germline. The CDR3 is 14 amino acids. The germline V and J ends were trimmed by 3 bases and 11 bases, with 18 bases remaining between them. In DNA form, the CDR3 reads TGCGCCAGCAGCCACACTAGGGGCACCCGTAGGCAGTATTTT. Its protein product is CASSHTRGTRRQYF.

The chain uses TRBV12-3 or TRBV12-4 and TRBJ2-2; 9 nucleotides align to TRBD2. Losses at the gene ends were 5 bases for V and 3 bases for J; bases not matched to a gene: 7. This CDR3 has 16 amino acids. As DNA, the CDR3 is TGTGCCAGCAGTCTTAATAGCGGGGGAGACACCGGGGAGCTGTTTTTT. Its protein product is CASSLNSGGDTGELFF.

This clonotype was found a few times. The genes are TRBV28 and TRBJ2-7, with D maybe TRBD1 (6 bases). Trimming shortened V by 6 bases and J by 4 bases, and 10 bases separated the two germline ends. The CDR3 sequence is 12 residues long. Germline values: CDR1 MDHEN, CDR2 SYDVKM. CDR3 nucleotide sequence: TGTGCCAGCAGGGGGGCTCAATACGAGCAGTACTTC. Encoded protein: CASRGAQYEQYF.

The chain uses TRBV7-6 and TRBJ2-3; D remains unclear. V dropped 5 bases and J dropped 2 bases, with 5 bases sitting between them. CDR3 size: 12 residues. Germline lookup yields CDR1 SGHVS and CDR2 FNYEAQ. CDR3 DNA: TGTGCCAGCAGCCCCCACACAGATACGCAGTATTTT. This sequence encodes CASSPHTDTQYF.

The CDR3 here is CASSILAGAHNEQFF. DNA of the CDR3: TGCGCCAGCAGCATACTAGCGGGGGCCCACAATGAGCAGTTCTTC. This chain connects TRBV5-1 to TRBJ2-1, with 11 bases fitting TRBD2. The V segment lost 4 bases and the J segment 5 bases; nucleotides outside the gene matches: 5. The CDR3 has 15 residues. Germline lookup yields CDR1 SGHRS and CDR2 YFSETQ.